These T cell receptor beta chains were read from a single sample in a study of regulatory T cells in long-lasting Graves disease. Using its own MiXCR run on the multiplex PCR reads, TCRdb lists one record per CDR3 protein. The sample carries about 300,000 distinct CDR3 sequences, 20% to 25% recorded once. Sequencing used peripheral blood mononuclear cells (PBMCs), obtained when the disease was refractory, from a patient treated with antithyroid drugs. These receptors came from a female donor with Graves disease. CDR3s include the opening cysteine and the closing phenylalanine or tryptophan. Fields, in order: clone size, D gene, V gene, J gene, CDR3 DNA, CDR3 protein. A D gene is named only where the DNA matches it firmly. Expanded clones are given a class, and other clones once, few, many or no size at all.

>once|.|TRBV4-3|TRBJ1-2
TGCGCCAGCAGCCGGGGGCAGGGCGGTGGCTACATCTTC
CASSRGQGGGYIF
>.|.|TRBV28|TRBJ1-1
TGTGCCAGCAGTCCCGGGACCCGGGGGAACACTGAAGCTTTCTTT
CASSPGTRGNTEAFF
>.|.|TRBV7-8|TRBJ1-2
TGTGCCAGCAGCTCGGGACCTCTATCGGGAGGCTACACCTTC
CASSSGPLSGGYTF
>.|TRBD1|TRBV6-4|TRBJ2-7
TGTGCCAGCAGTTACCCGGGACAGAGACTTGGGATCTACGAGCAGTACTTC
CASSYPGQRLGIYEQYF
>few|.|TRBV18|TRBJ1-2
TGTGCCAGCTCACCTCAGGAGATGAACGACTATGGCTACACCTTC
CASSPQEMNDYGYTF
>.|.|TRBV12-3/TRBV12-4|TRBJ2-2
TGTGCCAGCAGCCGGACGGAGAAAGTCACCGGGGAGCTGTTTTTT
CASSRTEKVTGELFF
>.|TRBD1|TRBV7-8|TRBJ2-7
TGTGCCAGCAGCTTAGACCGGACAGGTGGCGAGCAGTACTTC
CASSLDRTGGEQYF
>many|.|TRBV11-2|TRBJ2-7
TGTGCCAGCAGCTTGGACAGCTACTACGAGCAGTACTTC
CASSLDSYYEQYF
>.|.|TRBV27|TRBJ1-5
TGTGCCAGCAGAAAACAGGGCTATAGCAATCAGCCCCAGCATTTT
CASRKQGYSNQPQHF
>many|TRBD1|TRBV7-3|TRBJ2-5
TGTGCCAGCAGCCCACAGGGGGCGATATGGGAGACCCAGTACTTC
CASSPQGAIWETQYF
>few|TRBD2|TRBV7-7|TRBJ2-1
TGTGCTAGCAGCTTAGCCCTAGCGGGGGAGCAGTTCTTC
CASSLALAGEQFF
>few|TRBD2|TRBV19|TRBJ2-5
TGTGCCAGTAGAGCGGGGGGCGCGGAGACCCAGTACTTC
CASRAGGAETQYF
>.|TRBD1|TRBV2|TRBJ1-3
TGTGCCAGCAGACCGGGACAGGGACTTGGAAACACCATATATTTT
CASRPGQGLGNTIYF
>.|.|TRBV5-1|TRBJ2-1
TGCGCCAGCAGCCCAGGCCGGGACCGTTGGGGGCAGTTCTTC
CASSPGRDRWGQFF
>few|.|TRBV12-3/TRBV12-4|TRBJ2-5
TGTGCCAGCAGCCAAAGTGGGGGCGAAGAGACCCAGTACTTC
CASSQSGGEETQYF
>many|.|TRBV27|TRBJ1-6
TGTGCCAGCAGTTTCAGTGCCTTTAATTCACCCCTCCACTTT
CASSFSAFNSPLHF
>.|TRBD2|TRBV7-6|TRBJ2-5
TGTGCCAGCAGCTTAGCCTGGAGCGGGGCGGGCGAGACCCAGTACTTC
CASSLAWSGAGETQYF
>many|.|TRBV3-1|TRBJ2-7
TGTGCCAGCAGCCAAGGATCCTACGAGCAGTACTTC
CASSQGSYEQYF
>.|.|TRBV25-1|TRBJ1-2
TGTGCCAGCAGTGAATGGGGCCCAAGGGATGGCTACACCTTC
CASSEWGPRDGYTF
>.|TRBD2|TRBV6-1|TRBJ2-5
TGTGCCAGCAGTGAAGCGGGGTTTTCTAGCGGGACTCAAGAGACCCAGTACTTC
CASSEAGFSSGTQETQYF
>many|.|TRBV7-8|TRBJ1-1
TGTGCCAGCAGCCTTCCAGGGATGAGGACTGAAGCTTTCTTT
CASSLPGMRTEAFF
>few|.|TRBV25-1|TRBJ1-1
TGTGCCAGCAGTGAATTTATAGGACAAAACACTGAAGCTTTCTTT
CASSEFIGQNTEAFF
>few|.|TRBV11-2|TRBJ2-2
TGTGCCAGCACGAACGAGCCCAACACCGGGGAGCTGTTTTTT
CASTNEPNTGELFF
>many|TRBD2|TRBV20-1|TRBJ2-7
TGCAGTGCTAGGGTCAGCGGGAGTATCGGCTACGAGCAGTACTTC
CSARVSGSIGYEQYF
>many|.|TRBV11-2|TRBJ2-5
TGTGCCAGCAGCCGACAGGGAGGGTGGGAGACCCAGTACTTC
CASSRQGGWETQYF
>few|.|TRBV6-1|TRBJ2-6
TGTGCCAGCAGTGAAGGAGGGATCTCTGGGGCCAACGTCCTGACTTTC
CASSEGGISGANVLTF
>many|TRBD2|TRBV2|TRBJ2-7
TGTGCCAGCAGGGATCCGGGAGGCACCTACGAGCAGTACTTC
CASRDPGGTYEQYF
>many|.|TRBV9|TRBJ1-1
TGCGCCAGCAGCTCAGGGGTGAACACTGAAGCTTTCTTT
CASSSGVNTEAFF